This T cell receptor beta chain was documented in a study of cytomegalovirus exposure and HLA in healthy donors (dated by TCRdb to the late 2010s). Background on the whole study: An earlier analysis of some 600 of the donors reported about 300 Gb of sequence data and 90 million to 120 million unique TCR beta sequences obtained from about 180 million T cells. An early release that covered roughly 600 HLA-typed donors contained approximately 290 gigabases of sequencing data and about 84 million unique TCR sequences. The genetic ancestry cluster associated with self-reported Caucasian donors included about 84% of the roughly 400 genotyped donors. The aim of the study was to test whether cataloging public T cell receptors could identify signatures of past pathogen exposure. Using immunosequencing, the study profiled T cell repertoires from fewer than 850 subjects and related those repertoires to cytomegalovirus serostatus. A separate validation cohort of roughly 130 different subjects was used in addition to the roughly 670-subject first cohort. To predict cytomegalovirus infection status, the study brought together high-throughput TCR immunosequencing, statistical association of individual TCRs with disease status, and machine learning. In a later analysis, previously published TCR beta repertoires from 550 to 750 donors were re-analyzed and high-resolution HLA genotyping was added so that TCR occurrence patterns could be studied. The later analysis used no new phenotypic data to find candidate immune exposures, relying instead on TCR beta sequences and their occurrence across donors. An earlier analysis of approximately 640 of the donors applied high-throughput TCR beta sequencing to assess whether each TCR beta V gene segment acted as functional or pseudogenic. Donor age, sex, ethnicity and CMV serostatus were compiled together with the repertoire data. A later genetic analysis took genome-wide SNP genotypes for about 55% of the 666 donors and used that subset as a discovery cohort. All discovery cohort repertoires had been generated on a single sequencing platform. HLA typing included class I and class II loci at four-digit resolution. Typing coverage differed by locus: A, B, C, DRB1 and DQB1 were typed in roughly 629-630 donors, DQA1 in about 550, DPA1 in around 610, and DPB1 in just under 480. Five DR-DQ haplotypes were handled as single units for association and clustering because linkage in the cohort was strong. Among a few hundred genotyped donors of the cohort, an average of approximately 250,000 unique TCR beta nucleotide sequences were sequenced per donor, around 20% of them non-productive. Broad study findings and their caveats: In this cohort, only TCR beta chains were sequenced, and detectable features were limited by the absence of alpha or paired-chain data. Assigning TCR associations to individual alleles was difficult when HLA alleles, especially DR and DQ, strongly co-occurred. Because HLA typing was unavailable for some donors at each locus, only the typed subset was used in association tests. Because counts were too low, roughly 17 rarely observed V segments, including chromosome 9 orphons, were left out of the earlier analysis of 587 of the donors. In the study, 164 TCR beta chains were listed as associated with cytomegalovirus. In a later analysis, HLA-associated TCR beta chains showed more clonal expansion and lower generation probabilities than non-associated chains that were equally common. A later genetic analysis reported fewer N-insertions in productive TCRs among donors in an Asian-associated ancestry cluster than the roughly 700-donor mean. Some IMGT-functional V segments, including TRBV6-2 and TRBV6-3, could not be distinguished by the 87-base-pair reads and were therefore excluded. Correlated functional status among segregating V segments might reflect linkage disequilibrium, but an unknown experimental factor could not be ruled out. In a later analysis, several top co-occurrence clusters were reported to appear linked to parvovirus B19, influenza, CMV and Epstein-Barr virus. The only immune exposure information available for the cohort was CMV serostatus. Sequencing depth was assumed to be roughly uniform across donors in the presence/absence analyses, though that assumption may not hold. In vitro tests confirmed that three of the cytomegalovirus-associated TCR beta chains recognize cytomegalovirus antigens. In a later analysis, most CMV-associated TCR beta chains were found to appear HLA-restricted, with HLA associations seemingly driven largely by CMV exposure. Specific HLA alleles were associated with more than 15,000 TCR beta sequences at a false discovery rate of 0.05 in a later analysis. In an earlier analysis of more than 500 of the donors, most TCR beta V segments appeared in productive rearrangements about 87% or about 30% of the time, broadly matching IMGT annotations. The authors suggested that the approach could potentially be generalized to other disease states and immunological phenotypes. A further reported finding was that TCR beta sequences accurately predicted the HLA-A and HLA-B alleles for most subjects in the first cohort. In both the original and validation cohorts, the classifier was reported to diagnose cytomegalovirus status with high specificity and sensitivity. V-gene and J-gene trimming of TCR beta chains was associated with a missense DCLRE1C variant in a later genetic analysis, and the association was replicated in an independent cohort. In a later analysis, the rate of TCR association differed among HLA loci, with DRB1 alleles having the most associated TCRs and HLA-C alleles having the fewest. While some public TCRs were present in many individuals, most TCR sequences turned up only very rarely across donors. The sequencing pipeline was judged likely to have produced a cluster of highly shared sequence variants as a technical artifact.

The cohort consisted of 666 healthy bone marrow donors. At the time of sampling, every cohort member was nominally healthy, though immune exposures that went unrecorded were likely present. The donor tested CMV seropositive and was one of the 289 seropositive cohort members. A peripheral blood sample was collected from each donor, and TCR beta sequencing was performed on peripheral blood mononuclear cells. Genomic DNA extraction from the blood cell samples was performed with the Qiagen DNeasy Blood Extraction Kit. The method was the immunoSEQ multiplex PCR assay. The multiplex PCR relied on a mix of 60 forward primers for TCR Vbeta segments and 13 reverse primers for TCR Jbeta segments. The CDR3 region of rearranged TCR beta genes was amplified from genomic DNA by a multiplex PCR assay. The amplified TCR beta libraries were sequenced on the Illumina HiSeq System as 87-base-pair reads. Per the source publication's procedure: In a later analysis, some 80 million unique TCR beta chains were counted across the 500 to 850 repertoires, and approximately 9.9 million of these chains were shared by at least two donors. Raw reads were error-corrected and collapsed into unique sequences with a nearest-neighbor algorithm that merged closely related sequences to remove PCR and sequencing errors. CDR3 sequences were aligned to IMGT reference sequences to assign V, D and J gene segments. For a sequence to be retained, a match of at least six nucleotides to both a V gene segment and a J gene segment was required. A rearrangement counted as productive if the CDR3 had no stop codons and remained in frame with V and J, and every other rearrangement counted as non-productive. CDR3 was defined according to IMGT convention as the region running from the second conserved V-encoded cysteine to the conserved J-encoded phenylalanine. Sequences without an unambiguous match to a single V gene segment were excluded from the earlier analysis of about 600 of the donors. An earlier analysis of about 590 of the donors classified V segments as functional when productive rearrangements were above 56.7% and as segregating when the standard deviation between donors was above 5%. To diagnose cytomegalovirus status from the catalog of TCR beta chain sequences, a statistical classification framework was built. A later analysis assigned V and J genes by comparing TCR nucleotide sequences with IMGT/GENE-DB human TR gene sequences. In a later analysis, CDR3 sequences and most-parsimonious VDJ recombination scenarios were assigned using the TCRdist pipeline. In a later analysis, each TCR beta chain was defined by its CDR3 amino acid sequence together with its V-gene family, and reads lacking a unique V-gene family were excluded. A later analysis removed 592 highly shared, low-generation-probability nucleotide sequences to deal with suspected cross-contamination and a sequencing artifact. A later analysis calculated a clonal expansion index for each public chain from normalized within-repertoire ranks of inferred template counts. In a later analysis, generation probabilities were computed with a VDJ recombination model fitted to out-of-frame rearrangements, and the resulting probabilities were checked against IGoR. In a later analysis, hypergeometric tests were used to score TCR-TCR, TCR-HLA and TCR-CMV co-occurrence, with a repertoire-size bias correction applied to TCR pairs. In a later analysis, false discovery rates were estimated by permuting HLA or CMV assignments 20 times. In a later analysis, co-occurring TCRs were grouped with DBSCAN, and TCRdist sequence similarity was added when clustering was performed within HLA-allele-positive subsets. Co-occurrence clustering excluded repertoires with fewer than 30,000 or more than 120,000 public chains, plus five with anomalous nucleotide sharing. As stored in TCRdb, this immuneACCESS dataset retains in-frame rearrangements with V and J assigned. A fraction of the clones does not appear; measured against another copy, unresolved V genes explain less than half of the discrepancy, and the remainder lacks a known reason. The V and J calls and the clone size are those of that table, but D and trimming were determined from the DNA. This sample gives about 200,000 clones in total; about 80% of them show up just once. In total, the top ten clones hold roughly 4.5% of the sample.

This clone occurred once. The antigen this receptor binds is unknown. Base qualities are not at hand, and no much larger clone is one base apart. There are 13 amino acids in the CDR3, from cysteine to phenylalanine inclusive. Just the 39-base CDR3 DNA is kept, in frame starting at base 1. V lost 3 bases and J lost 4 bases; the stretch between them is 9 bases long. For CDR1 and CDR2, the germline V gene (reference sequence) lists SEHNR and FQNEAQ. This TCR came from a woman aged 30 to 39 in good health and CMV-seropositive. The chain links TRBV7-9 with TRBJ2-5, and possibly TRBD2, on 5 matching bases. Sequencing used PBMCs. The CDR3 has the sequence CASSLVAPETQYF. The sequence in DNA is TGTGCCAGCAGCTTGGTAGCGCCAGAGACCCAGTACTTC.